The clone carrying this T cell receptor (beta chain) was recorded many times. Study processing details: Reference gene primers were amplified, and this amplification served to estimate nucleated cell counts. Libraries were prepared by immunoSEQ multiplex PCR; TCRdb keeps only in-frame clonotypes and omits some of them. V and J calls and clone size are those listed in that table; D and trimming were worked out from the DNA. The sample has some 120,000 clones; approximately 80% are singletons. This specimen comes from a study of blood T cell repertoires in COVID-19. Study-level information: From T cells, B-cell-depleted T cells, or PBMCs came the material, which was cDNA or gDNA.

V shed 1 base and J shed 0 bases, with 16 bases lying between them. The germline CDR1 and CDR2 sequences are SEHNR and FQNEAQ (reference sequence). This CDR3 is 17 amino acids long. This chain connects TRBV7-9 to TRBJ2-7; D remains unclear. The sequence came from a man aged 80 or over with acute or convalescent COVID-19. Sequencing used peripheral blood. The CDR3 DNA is TGTGCCAGCAGCTTAGGCCCCCAGTGGGCCGGCTCCTACGAGCAGTACTTC. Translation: CASSLGPQWAGSYEQYF. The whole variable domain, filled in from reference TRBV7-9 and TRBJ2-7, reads DTGVSQNPRHKITKRGQNVTFRCDPISEHNRLYWYRQTLGQGPEFLTYFQNEAQLEKSRLLSDRFSAERPKGSFSTLEIQRTEQGDSAMYLCASSLGPQWAGSYEQYFGPGTRLTVT.